Detailed here is one T cell receptor beta chain. Its antigen remains unknown. Only in-frame clones appear in the TCRdb table, and some are missing; sequencing was by immunoSEQ multiplex PCR. Of roughly 76,000 clones listed, roughly two thirds are singletons. The data are from a study of shared clonotypes between healthy human individuals. Study background: Sampling drew on donors who were a couple of women and a few men aged 18 to 49.

Overall study results and limits: In a handful of donors, about 5% of naive CD4 clonotypes appeared in common. Among donors, sharing of clonotypes was expected to be affected by sequencing depth.

The CDR3 runs to 15 residues. The germline CDR1 and CDR2 sequences are SGHRS and YFSETQ. Deletions cut 6 bases from V and 2 bases from J, with 18 bases between. The chain links TRBV5-1 to TRBJ2-7; D is tentatively TRBD1 or TRBD2 (6 bases each). The source material was memory CD8+ T cells sorted from blood. Indicated subset: CD45RO+ cells pooled with CCR7-negative TemRA cells. This sequence originates from a man aged 25 to 40 in good health. CDR3 sequence reads: CASTPRPGAPYEQYF. The CDR3 DNA reads TGCGCCAGCACCCCGAGGCCGGGGGCACCCTACGAGCAGTACTTC.